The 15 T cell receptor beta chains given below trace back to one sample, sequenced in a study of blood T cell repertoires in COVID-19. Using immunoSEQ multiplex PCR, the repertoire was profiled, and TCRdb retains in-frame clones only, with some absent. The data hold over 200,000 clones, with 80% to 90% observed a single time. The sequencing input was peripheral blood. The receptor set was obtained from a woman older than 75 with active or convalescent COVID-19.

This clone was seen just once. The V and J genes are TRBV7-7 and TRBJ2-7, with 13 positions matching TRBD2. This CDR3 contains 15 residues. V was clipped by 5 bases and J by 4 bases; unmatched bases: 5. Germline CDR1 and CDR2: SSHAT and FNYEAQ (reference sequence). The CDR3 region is CASSPGLAGIYEQYF. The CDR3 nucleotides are TGTGCCAGCAGCCCGGGACTAGCGGGGATTTACGAGCAGTACTTC. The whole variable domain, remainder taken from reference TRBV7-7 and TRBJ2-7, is GAGVSQSPRYKVTKRGQDVTLRCDPISSHATLYWYQQALGQGPEFLTYFNYEAQPDKSGLPSDRFSAERPEGSISTLTIQRTEQRDSAMYRCASSPGLAGIYEQYFGPGTRLTVT.

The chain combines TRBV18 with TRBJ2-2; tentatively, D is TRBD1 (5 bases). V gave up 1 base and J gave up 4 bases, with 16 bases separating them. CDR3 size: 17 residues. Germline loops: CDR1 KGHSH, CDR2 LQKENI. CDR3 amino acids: CASSPLRPGGATGELFF. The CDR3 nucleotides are TGTGCCAGCTCACCACTTCGCCCAGGTGGGGCCACCGGGGAGCTGTTTTTT.

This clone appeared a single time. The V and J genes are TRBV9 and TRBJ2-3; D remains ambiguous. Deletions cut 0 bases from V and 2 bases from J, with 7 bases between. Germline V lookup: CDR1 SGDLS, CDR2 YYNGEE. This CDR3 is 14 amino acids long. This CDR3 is CASSVVANTDTQYF. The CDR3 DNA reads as TGTGCCAGCAGCGTAGTTGCTAACACAGATACGCAGTATTTT.

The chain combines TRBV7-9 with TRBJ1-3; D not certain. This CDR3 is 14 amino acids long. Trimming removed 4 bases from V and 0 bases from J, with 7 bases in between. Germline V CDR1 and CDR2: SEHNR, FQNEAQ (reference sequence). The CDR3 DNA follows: TGTGCCAGCAGCTCACTTCTCTCTGGAAACACCATATATTTT. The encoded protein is CASSSLLSGNTIYF.

In nucleotides, the CDR3 is TGCGCCAGCAGCTTGGGGGGACAGGGTAACACTGAAGCTTTCTTT. The encoded protein is CASSLGGQGNTEAFF. This chain links TRBV5-1 with TRBJ1-1, with TRBD1 identical over 9 bases. V shed 0 bases, J shed 2 bases, and the junction held 2 bases outside the gene matches. Germline V gene sequence: CDR1 SGHRS, CDR2 YFSETQ. This CDR3 contains 15 residues.

CDR3 coding DNA: TGTGCCACCAGTGGGGGAGCTCAAGAGACCCAGTACTTC. Its translation: CATSGGAQETQYF. This chain links TRBV24-1 with TRBJ2-5; TRBD2 might be the D (5 bases). The CDR3 loop spans 13 amino acids. V was shortened by 5 bases and J by 2 bases, with 8 bases between the two germline ends. Germline CDR1 reads KGHDR; CDR2 reads SFDVKD.

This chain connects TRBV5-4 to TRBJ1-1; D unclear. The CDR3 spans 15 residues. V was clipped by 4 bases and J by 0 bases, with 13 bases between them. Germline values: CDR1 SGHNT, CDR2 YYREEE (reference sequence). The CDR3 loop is CASSSPGRVNTEAFF. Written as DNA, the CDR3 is TGTGCCAGCAGCAGCCCAGGCAGAGTGAACACTGAAGCTTTCTTT.

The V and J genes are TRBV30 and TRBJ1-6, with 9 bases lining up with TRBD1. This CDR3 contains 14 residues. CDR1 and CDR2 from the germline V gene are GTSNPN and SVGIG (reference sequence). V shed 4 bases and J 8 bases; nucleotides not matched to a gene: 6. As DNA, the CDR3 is TGTGCCTGGAAGTGGACAGGGGAGGATTCACCCCTCCACTTT. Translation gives CAWKWTGEDSPLHF.

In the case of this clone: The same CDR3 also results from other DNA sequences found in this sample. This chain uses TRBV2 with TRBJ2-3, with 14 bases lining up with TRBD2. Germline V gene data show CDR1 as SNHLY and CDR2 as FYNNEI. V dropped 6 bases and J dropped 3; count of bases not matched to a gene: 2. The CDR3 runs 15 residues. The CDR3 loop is CASSWTSGGTDTQYF. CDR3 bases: TGTGCCAGCAGCTGGACTAGCGGGGGGACAGATACGCAGTATTTT. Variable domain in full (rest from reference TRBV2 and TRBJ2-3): EPEVTQTPSHQVTQMGQEVILRCVPISNHLYFYWYRQILGQKVEFLVSFYNNEISEKSEIFDDQFSVERPDGSNFTLKIRSTKLEDSAMYFCASSWTSGGTDTQYFGPGTRLTVL.

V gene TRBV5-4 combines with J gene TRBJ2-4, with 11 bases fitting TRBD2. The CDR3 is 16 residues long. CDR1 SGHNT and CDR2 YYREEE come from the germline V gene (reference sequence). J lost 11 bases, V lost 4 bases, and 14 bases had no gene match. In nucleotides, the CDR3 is TGTGCCAGCAGCCGCGCCGATAGCGGGAGGGCCGGGTTTCAGTACTTC. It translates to CASSRADSGRAGFQYF.

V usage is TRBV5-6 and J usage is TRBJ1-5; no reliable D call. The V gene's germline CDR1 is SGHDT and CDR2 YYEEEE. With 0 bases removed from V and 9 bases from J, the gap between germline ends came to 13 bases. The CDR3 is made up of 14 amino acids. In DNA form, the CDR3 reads TGTGCCAGCAGCTTGGGACGGGAAATATCGCCCCAGCATTTT. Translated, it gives CASSLGREISPQHF. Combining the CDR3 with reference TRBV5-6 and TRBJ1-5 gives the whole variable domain DAGVTQSPTHLIKTRGQQVTLRCSPKSGHDTVSWYQQALGQGPQFIFQYYEEEERQRGNFPDRFSGHQFPNYSSELNVNALLLGDSALYLCASSLGREISPQHFGDGTRLSIL.

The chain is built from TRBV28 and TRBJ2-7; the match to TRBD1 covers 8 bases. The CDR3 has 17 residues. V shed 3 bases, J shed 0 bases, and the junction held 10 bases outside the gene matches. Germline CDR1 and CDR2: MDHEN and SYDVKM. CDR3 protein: CASSFPVAGQGSYEQYF. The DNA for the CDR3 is TGTGCCAGCAGTTTTCCGGTGGCAGGACAGGGCTCCTACGAGCAGTACTTC. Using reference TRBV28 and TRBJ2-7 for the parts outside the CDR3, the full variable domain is DVKVTQSSRYLVKRTGEKVFLECVQDMDHENMFWYRQDPGLGLRLIYFSYDVKMKEKGDIPEGYSVSREKKERFSLILESASTNQTSMYLCASSFPVAGQGSYEQYFGPGTRLTVT.

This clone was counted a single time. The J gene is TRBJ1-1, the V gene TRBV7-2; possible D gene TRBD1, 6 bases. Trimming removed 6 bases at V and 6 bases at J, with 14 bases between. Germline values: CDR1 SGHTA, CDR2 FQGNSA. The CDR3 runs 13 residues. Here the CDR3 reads CASRAGQTPEAFF. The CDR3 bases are TGTGCCAGCAGAGCGGGACAAACCCCTGAAGCTTTCTTT.

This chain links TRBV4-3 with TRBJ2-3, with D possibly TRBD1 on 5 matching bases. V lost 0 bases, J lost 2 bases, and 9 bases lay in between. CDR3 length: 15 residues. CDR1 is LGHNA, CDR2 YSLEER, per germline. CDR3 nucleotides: TGCGCCAGCAGCCAAGAGCACAGGTTCACAGATACGCAGTATTTT. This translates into CASSQEHRFTDTQYF.

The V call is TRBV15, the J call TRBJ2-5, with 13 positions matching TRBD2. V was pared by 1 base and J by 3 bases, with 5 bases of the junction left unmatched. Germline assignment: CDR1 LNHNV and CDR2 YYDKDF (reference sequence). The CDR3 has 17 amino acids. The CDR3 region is CATSRGLAGGPKETQYF. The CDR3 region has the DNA TGTGCCACCAGCAGAGGACTAGCGGGAGGACCGAAAGAGACCCAGTACTTC.